In its sample, the clone carrying this TCR beta chain was seen many times. CDR1 and CDR2 (germline): SGDLS, YYNGEE. V shed 4 bases and J shed 3 bases, with 10 bases lying between them. CDR3 length equals 13 residues. The sample belongs to a study of response to subunit inactivated influenza vaccine. TCRdb itself ran the RT-PCR reads through MiXCR, one entry per CDR3 protein. This table has about 500,000 distinct CDR3 sequences, roughly 7.6% appearing once. The starting material was PBMCs from blood, obtained less than 30 months after vaccination. The origin of this receptor is a man aged 50-75 years who received an inactivated influenza vaccine. The chain combines TRBV9 with TRBJ1-1; D is unresolved. CDR3 loop: CASSSNLDTEAFF. Written as DNA, the CDR3 is TGTGCCAGCAGCTCTAACCTAGACACTGAAGCTTTCTTT.